The 27 T cell receptor beta chains below come from one sample, sequenced in a study of identical twins. Each CDR3 protein gets one entry after TCRdb re-called the 5' RACE reads with MiXCR. The sample holds approximately 670,000 distinct CDR3 sequences, 5.5% to 7.5% seen once. The sequencing sample was made of naive T cells sorted from blood. These receptors were taken from a man younger than 30 in good health.

This chain connects TRBV20-1 to TRBJ2-3; 13 bases fit TRBD2. Germline loops: CDR1 DFQATT, CDR2 SNEGSKA (reference sequence). CDR3 length: 15 amino acids. Losses at the gene ends were 3 bases for V and 4 bases for J; bases not matched to a gene: 4. CDR3 region: CSASLTSGRSDTQYF. In DNA form, the CDR3 reads TGCAGTGCTAGTCTGACTAGCGGGAGGTCAGATACGCAGTATTTT.

This clonotype showed up many times. V and J are TRBV12-3 or TRBV12-4 and TRBJ2-7; D gene uncertain. Deletions cut 5 bases from V and 3 bases from J, with 8 bases between. The CDR3 sequence is 12 residues long. The CDR3: CASSADLYEQYF. CDR3 nucleotide sequence: TGTGCCAGCAGTGCCGACCTCTACGAGCAGTACTTC.

This clonotype was detected many times. This rearrangement joins TRBV6-1 to TRBJ2-2; 11 bases fit TRBD2. The CDR3 has 16 residues. Germline CDR1 is MNHNS and CDR2 is SASEGT. V dropped 4 bases and J dropped 2; count of bases not matched to a gene: 3. CDR3 sequence (DNA): TGTGCCAGCAGTGTTAGCGGGAGGGGAAACACCGGGGAGCTGTTTTTT. Its protein is CASSVSGRGNTGELFF.

This clonotype was seen many times. The chain recombines TRBV7-6 with TRBJ2-3; 12 bases match TRBD2. The CDR3 length is 16 residues. Germline values: CDR1 SGHVS, CDR2 FNYEAQ. The junction had 8 bases not matched to a gene; V was cut back by 4 bases and J by 6 bases. Written as DNA, the CDR3 is TGTGCCAGCAGCTCTCGAGGACTAGCGGGAATCGATACGCAGTATTTT. Translated, it gives CASSSRGLAGIDTQYF. Full variable domain (remainder filled in from reference TRBV7-6 and TRBJ2-3): GAGVSQSPRYKVTKRGQDVALRCDPISGHVSLYWYRQALGQGPEFLTYFNYEAQQDKSGLPNDRFSAERPEGSISTLTIQRTEQRDSAMYRCASSSRGLAGIDTQYFGPGTRLTVL.

The genes are TRBV18 and TRBJ2-2; the D gene is possibly TRBD1 (6 bases). Per germline, CDR1 KGHSH and CDR2 LQKENI. This CDR3 contains 17 residues. The V gene lost 2 bases and the J gene lost 1 base, with 14 bases spanning the gap. The CDR3 sequence: CASSPMIGTLNTGELFF. The CDR3 DNA reads as TGTGCCAGCTCACCAATGATTGGGACATTGAACACCGGGGAGCTGTTTTTT. Variable domain in full (rest from reference TRBV18 and TRBJ2-2): NAGVMQNPRHLVRRRGQEARLRCSPMKGHSHVYWYRQLPEEGLKFMVYLQKENIIDESGMPKERFSAEFPKEGPSILRIQQVVRGDSAAYFCASSPMIGTLNTGELFFGEGSRLTVL.

This clonotype was counted many times. The chain joins TRBV5-1 to TRBJ1-4; D is unresolved. The CDR3 consists of 16 residues. The germline V gene encodes CDR1 SGHRS and CDR2 YFSETQ. Trimming removed 1 base at V and 0 bases at J, with 10 bases between. CDR3 bases: TGCGCCAGCAGCTTGACAGCCGTTGCAACTAATGAAAAACTGTTTTTT. It translates to CASSLTAVATNEKLFF.

There are a few counts of this clonotype. This chain connects TRBV29-1 to TRBJ2-7, with 9 bases aligning to TRBD1. The V gene end was trimmed by 6 bases and the J gene end by 6 bases; junction bases not matched to a gene: 15. Looked up from germline, CDR1 is SQVTM and CDR2 is ANQGSEA. This CDR3 region has 15 residues. The CDR3 nucleotides are TGCAGCGTCGCTTTCCGAGGACAGGGGATGTCCGAGCAGTACTTC. Its protein is CSVAFRGQGMSEQYF.

This clonotype came up a few times. The genes are TRBV6-1 and TRBJ2-5; D may be TRBD1 (6 bases). The CDR3 sequence is 14 residues long. Germline values: CDR1 MNHNS, CDR2 SASEGT. Trimming removed 6 bases at V and 4 bases at J, with 15 bases between. The CDR3 nucleotides are TGTGCCAGCAGAATAACAGGGACCGGAGAGACCCAGTACTTC. Its translation: CASRITGTGETQYF.

This clonotype was observed many times. The V call is TRBV14, the J call TRBJ2-7; D call uncertain. CDR3 length equals 13 residues. V lost 1 base to trimming and J lost 3 bases, with 7 bases between them. Germline V lookup: CDR1 SGHDN, CDR2 FVKESK. As DNA, the CDR3 is TGTGCCAGCAGCCAAGCGGGTGACTACGAGCAGTACTTC. Its translation is CASSQAGDYEQYF. Together with reference TRBV14 and TRBJ2-7, the CDR3 gives the full variable domain: EAGVTQFPSHSVIEKGQTVTLRCDPISGHDNLYWYRRVMGKEIKFLLHFVKESKQDESGMPNNRFLAERTGGTYSTLKVQPAELEDSGVYFCASSQAGDYEQYFGPGTRLTVT.

This clonotype was counted once. A read error may be the cause here, since a much bigger clone is one base away. The CDR3 end shows no conserved phenylalanine or tryptophan, and so a read error is likely. The genes are TRBV29-1 and TRBJ1-3; no clear D gene. Trimming shortened V by 6 bases and J by 3 bases, and 15 bases separated the two germline ends. The germline gives CDR1 SQVTM, CDR2 ANQGSEA. The CDR3 sequence is 14 residues long. The CDR3: CSVQYHSGGNTIYI. The CDR3 DNA reads as TGCAGCGTGCAGTACCACAGCGGTGGAAACACCATATATATT.

This clonotype was seen many times. J is TRBJ2-1 and V is TRBV24-1, with TRBD1 matching 7 bases. The ends lost 9 bases at V and 5 bases at J; junction bases unmatched: 18. CDR1 is KGHDR, CDR2 SFDVKD, per germline. The CDR3 is 17 residues long. In DNA, the CDR3 is TGTGCCACCTCGACAGGGTCTCTGGCGGTGATCGACAATGAGCAGTTCTTC. Translation gives CATSTGSLAVIDNEQFF.

This clonotype was observed at least ten times. CDR3 in amino acids: CASSQEATGYTF. CDR3 sequence (DNA): TGTGCCAGCAGCCAAGAGGCGACTGGCTACACCTTC. The V and J genes are TRBV3-1 and TRBJ1-2; D not certain. The V end was cut by 0 bases, the J end by 7 bases, with 6 bases between. In germline, CDR1 is LGHDT, CDR2 YNNKEL (reference sequence). The CDR3 has 12 residues.

This clonotype occurred many times. The chain couples TRBV6-2 or TRBV6-3 to TRBJ2-7; 8 nucleotides agree with TRBD2. CDR3 length equals 13 residues. Looked up from germline, CDR1 is MNHEY and CDR2 is SVGEGT. Trimming took 7 bases from V and 5 from J; bases not matched to a gene: 7. This chain's CDR3 is CASNSGMSDEQYF. The CDR3 nucleotides read TGTGCCAGCAATAGCGGGATGAGCGACGAGCAGTACTTC.

Many counts were recorded for this clonotype. The V call is TRBV24-1, the J call TRBJ2-1, with 8 nucleotides matching TRBD1. This CDR3 is 13 amino acids long. The V gene's germline CDR1 is KGHDR and CDR2 SFDVKD. After removal of 5 bases from V and 15 bases from J, the junction contained 11 bases not matched to a gene. CDR3: CATSGDRPLDRFF. The CDR3 region has the DNA TGTGCCACCAGTGGGGACAGGCCTTTGGATCGGTTCTTC.

This clonotype was seen at least ten times. This chain links TRBV29-1 with TRBJ2-5, with 8 bases matching TRBD1. The germline V gene encodes CDR1 SQVTM and CDR2 ANQGSEA. After removal of 1 base from V and 7 bases from J, the junction contained 8 bases not matched to a gene. The length of the CDR3 is 14 residues. As DNA, the CDR3 is TGCAGCGTTGAAGGCCAGGGGGCAGGTGGGACCCAGTACTTC. This codes for CSVEGQGAGGTQYF.

The gene calls are TRBV12-3 or TRBV12-4 and TRBJ1-5; a possible D gene is TRBD1 (6 bases). Trimming removed 7 bases at V and 7 bases at J, with 14 bases between. This CDR3 has 13 amino acids. CDR3 coding DNA: TGTGCCAGCACTACAGGGACGAAGCAGCCCCAGCATTTT. Protein sequence: CASTTGTKQPQHF.

In this sample, this clonotype turned up many times. The J gene is TRBJ2-7, the V gene TRBV12-3 or TRBV12-4; 14 bases line up with TRBD2. The length of the CDR3 is 16 residues. The V gene end was trimmed by 3 bases and the J gene end by 5 bases; junction bases not matched to a gene: 6. The chain's CDR3 is CASSLGLGLAGDEQYF. CDR3 DNA sequence: TGTGCCAGCAGTTTGGGCTTGGGACTAGCGGGAGACGAGCAGTACTTC.

This clonotype was counted at least ten times. The chain employs TRBV6-1 and TRBJ2-1, with 7 bases matching TRBD2. V was pared by 6 bases and J by 10 bases, with 3 bases of the junction left unmatched. The CDR3 is 11 amino acids. Germline CDR1 and CDR2: MNHNS and SASEGT. CDR3 DNA: TGTGCCAGCAGCCGAGCGGGGGAGCAGTTCTTC. It is translated as CASSRAGEQFF.

The rearrangement joins TRBV14 to TRBJ2-7, with 13 bases that match TRBD2. Germline V gene lookup returns CDR1 SGHDN and CDR2 FVKESK. The trim removed 4 bases at V and 9 bases at J, leaving 21 bases unmatched. There are 19 residues in the CDR3. CDR3 sequence reads: CASSLLSGGLTSGRPRQYF. The DNA for the CDR3 is TGTGCCAGCAGCCTCCTATCGGGGGGGCTGACTAGCGGGAGGCCCCGGCAGTACTTC.

This clonotype was seen once. The CDR3 region is CASSLSTSGSSEQYF. CDR3 nucleotide sequence: TGCGCCAGCAGCTTGTCGACTAGCGGGAGTAGTGAGCAGTACTTC. The V call is TRBV5-1, the J call TRBJ2-7; 12 bases fit TRBD2. V shed 1 base and J 7 bases; nucleotides not matched to a gene: 6. The CDR3 sequence is 15 residues long. Germline assignment: CDR1 SGHRS and CDR2 YFSETQ.

This clonotype was counted between two and nine times. J is TRBJ2-2 and V is TRBV27; 10 bases agree with TRBD1. Germline values: CDR1 MNHEY, CDR2 SMNVEV (reference sequence). The CDR3 length is 15 residues. V was clipped by 6 bases and J by 6 bases; unmatched bases: 7. The chain's CDR3 is CASSSGTGVPGELFF. Here the CDR3 DNA reads TGTGCCAGCAGCTCCGGGACAGGGGTACCCGGGGAGCTGTTTTTT.

This chain connects TRBV3-1 to TRBJ1-2; no definite D call. The V end lost 0 bases, the J end lost 6 bases, and 8 bases lay between the germline ends. Germline CDR1 is LGHDT and CDR2 is YNNKEL (reference sequence). This CDR3 region has 13 residues. The CDR3 protein is CASSQDRRDGYTF. The CDR3 region has the DNA TGTGCCAGCAGCCAAGACCGACGGGATGGCTACACCTTC.

The chain uses TRBV7-9 and TRBJ2-2; no firm D call. There are 17 residues in the CDR3. Trimming removed 1 base from V and 2 bases from J, with 14 bases in between. Germline-derived CDR1 and CDR2 are SEHNR and FQNEAQ (reference sequence). CDR3 DNA sequence: TGTGCCAGCAGCTTAGTCAGTGTTTTAGAAAACACCGGGGAGCTGTTTTTT. Translating gives CASSLVSVLENTGELFF.

This clonotype was picked up many times. The chain links TRBV12-3 or TRBV12-4 to TRBJ2-3; TRBD2 matches 8 bases. V shed 6 bases, J shed 14 bases, and the junction held 13 bases outside the gene matches. CDR3 length equals 13 residues. This CDR3 is CASRVVPSGGGYF. CDR3 nucleotides: TGTGCCAGCAGAGTGGTCCCGAGCGGGGGCGGGTATTTT.

The chain uses TRBV6-1 and TRBJ1-1, with D hard to call. CDR1 is MNHNS and CDR2 is SASEGT in the germline V gene. The V end lost 5 bases, the J end lost 2 bases, and 9 bases lay between the germline ends. This CDR3 region has 13 residues. In DNA form, the CDR3 reads TGTGCCAGCAGTACCACACTCAACACTGAAGCTTTCTTT. Translating it yields CASSTTLNTEAFF.

The V gene is TRBV18, the J gene TRBJ2-1; TRBD2 agrees at 8 bases. The CDR3 extends over 13 amino acids. The ends lost 5 bases at V and 9 bases at J; junction bases unmatched: 6. CDR1 KGHSH and CDR2 LQKENI come from the germline V gene. This CDR3 reads CASSGGTRPEQFF. CDR3 nucleotide sequence: TGTGCCAGCTCAGGCGGGACTAGACCTGAGCAGTTCTTC.

There are many counts of this clonotype. This rearrangement joins TRBV9 to TRBJ2-7; possible D gene TRBD2, 6 bases. The V and J ends lost 0 bases and 1 base respectively, with 11 bases between them. CDR1 SGDLS and CDR2 YYNGEE come from the germline V gene. The CDR3 sequence is 15 residues long. DNA of the CDR3: TGTGCCAGCAGCGTAGACTTCGGGGGTTCCTACGAGCAGTACTTC. Translating gives CASSVDFGGSYEQYF. Complete variable domain (other parts from reference TRBV9 and TRBJ2-7): DSGVTQTPKHLITATGQRVTLRCSPRSGDLSVYWYQQSLDQGLQFLIQYYNGEERAKGNILERFSAQQFPDLHSELNLSSLELGDSALYFCASSVDFGGSYEQYFGPGTRLTVT.